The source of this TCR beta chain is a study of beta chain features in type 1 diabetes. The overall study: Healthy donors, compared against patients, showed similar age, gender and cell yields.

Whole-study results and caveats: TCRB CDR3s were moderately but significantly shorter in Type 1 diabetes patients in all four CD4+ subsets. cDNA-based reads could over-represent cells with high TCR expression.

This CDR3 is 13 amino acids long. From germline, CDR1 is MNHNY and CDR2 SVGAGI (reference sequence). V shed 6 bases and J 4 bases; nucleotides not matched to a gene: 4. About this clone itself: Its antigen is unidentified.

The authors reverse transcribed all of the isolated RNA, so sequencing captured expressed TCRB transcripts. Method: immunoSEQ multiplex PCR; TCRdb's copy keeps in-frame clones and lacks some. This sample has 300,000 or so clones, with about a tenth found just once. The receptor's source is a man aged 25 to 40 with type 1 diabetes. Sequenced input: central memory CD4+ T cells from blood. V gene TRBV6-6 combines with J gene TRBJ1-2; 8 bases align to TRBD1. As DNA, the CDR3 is TGTGCCAGCAGCCGAGACAGGGGCTATGGCTACACCTTC. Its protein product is CASSRDRGYGYTF.